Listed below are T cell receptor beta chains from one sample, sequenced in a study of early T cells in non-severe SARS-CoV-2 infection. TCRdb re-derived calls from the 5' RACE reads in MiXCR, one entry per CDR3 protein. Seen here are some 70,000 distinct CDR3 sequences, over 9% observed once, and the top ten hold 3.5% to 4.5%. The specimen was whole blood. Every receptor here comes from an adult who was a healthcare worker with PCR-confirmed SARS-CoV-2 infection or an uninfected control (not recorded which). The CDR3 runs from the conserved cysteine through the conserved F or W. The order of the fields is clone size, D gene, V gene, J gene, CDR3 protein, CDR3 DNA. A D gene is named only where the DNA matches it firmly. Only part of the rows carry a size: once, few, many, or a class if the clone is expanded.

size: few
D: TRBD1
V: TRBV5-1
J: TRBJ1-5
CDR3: CASSPGQGADNQPQHF
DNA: TGCGCCAGCAGCCCCGGACAGGGGGCAGACAATCAGCCCCAGCATTTT

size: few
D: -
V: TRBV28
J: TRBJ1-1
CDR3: CASSPFDEAFF
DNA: TGTGCCAGCAGCCCCTTTGATGAAGCTTTCTTT

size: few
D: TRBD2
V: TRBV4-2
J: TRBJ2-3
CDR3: CASSQTGTSGTDTQYF
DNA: TGTGCCAGCAGCCAAACCGGGACTAGCGGCACAGATACGCAGTATTTT

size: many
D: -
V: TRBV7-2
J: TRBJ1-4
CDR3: CASSYPGVPRKLFF
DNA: TGTGCCAGCAGCTACCCAGGGGTTCCCAGAAAACTGTTTTTT

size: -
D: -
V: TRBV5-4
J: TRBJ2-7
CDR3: CASSSNQDDREQYF
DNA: TGTGCCAGCAGCTCCAACCAGGACGATCGGGAGCAGTACTTC

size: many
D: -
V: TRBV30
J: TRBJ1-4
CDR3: CALPGRSEKLFF
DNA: TGTGCCTTGCCGGGAAGAAGTGAAAAACTGTTTTTT

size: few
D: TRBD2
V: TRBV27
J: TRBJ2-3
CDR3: CASKKGLVTNTQYF
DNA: TGTGCCAGCAAAAAAGGACTAGTCACGAATACGCAGTATTTT

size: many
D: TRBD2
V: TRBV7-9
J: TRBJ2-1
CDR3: CASSLGSQRGLIYNEQFF
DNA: TGTGCCAGCAGCTTAGGAAGCCAGCGGGGCCTCATTTACAATGAGCAGTTCTTC

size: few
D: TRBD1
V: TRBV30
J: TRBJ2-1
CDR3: CAWKRPDRDRNEQFF
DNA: TGTGCCTGGAAGCGCCCCGACAGGGATAGGAATGAGCAGTTCTTC

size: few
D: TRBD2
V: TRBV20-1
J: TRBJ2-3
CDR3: CSARVMASGTTDTQYF
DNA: TGCAGTGCTAGAGTGATGGCTAGCGGGACCACAGATACGCAGTATTTT

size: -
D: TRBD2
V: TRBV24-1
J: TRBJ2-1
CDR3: CATSDLGGLAGEDEQFF
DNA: TGTGCCACCAGTGATTTGGGGGGACTAGCGGGAGAAGATGAGCAGTTCTTC

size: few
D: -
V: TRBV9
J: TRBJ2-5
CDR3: CASSGYQETQYF
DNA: TGTGCCAGCAGCGGTTACCAAGAGACCCAGTACTTC

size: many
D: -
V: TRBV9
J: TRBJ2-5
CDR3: CASSVGAGRRETQYF
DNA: TGTGCCAGCAGCGTAGGGGCTGGAAGGAGGGAGACCCAGTACTTC

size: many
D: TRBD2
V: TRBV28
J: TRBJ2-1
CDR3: CASSFEGLAGWSSYNEQFF
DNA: TGTGCCAGCAGTTTTGAGGGACTAGCGGGTTGGAGCTCCTACAATGAGCAGTTCTTC

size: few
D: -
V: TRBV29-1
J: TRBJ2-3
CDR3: CSVEDTAVGPDTQYF
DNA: TGCAGCGTTGAAGATACAGCGGTGGGGCCAGATACGCAGTATTTT

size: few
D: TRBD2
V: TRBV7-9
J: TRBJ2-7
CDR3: CASRPLAGVEQYF
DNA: TGTGCCAGCAGACCTCTAGCGGGAGTCGAGCAGTACTTC

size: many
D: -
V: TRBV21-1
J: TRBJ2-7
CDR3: CASSISGLYEQYF
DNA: TGTGCCAGCAGCATTTCGGGGCTCTACGAGCAGTACTTC

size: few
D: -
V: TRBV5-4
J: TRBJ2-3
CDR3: CASSPDVGVRDTQYF
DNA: TGTGCCAGCAGCCCAGATGTCGGAGTTAGAGATACGCAGTATTTT

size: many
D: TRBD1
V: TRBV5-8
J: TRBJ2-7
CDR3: CASSITGAITYEQYF
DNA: TGTGCCAGCAGCATAACAGGGGCCATAACCTACGAGCAGTACTTC

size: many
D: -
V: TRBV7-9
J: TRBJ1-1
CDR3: CASTVGGNTEAFF
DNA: TGTGCCAGCACAGTAGGGGGTAACACTGAAGCTTTCTTT

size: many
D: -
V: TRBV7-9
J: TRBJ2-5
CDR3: CASSLLTSQETQYF
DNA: TGTGCCAGCAGCCTACTCACATCACAAGAGACCCAGTACTTC

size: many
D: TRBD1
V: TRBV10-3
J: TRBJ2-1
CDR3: CAISDRTGYNEQFF
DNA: TGTGCCATCAGTGATCGGACAGGCTACAATGAGCAGTTCTTC

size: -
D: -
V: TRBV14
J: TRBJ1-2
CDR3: CASSQTSPYGYTF
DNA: TGTGCCAGCAGCCAGACATCGCCCTATGGCTACACCTTC

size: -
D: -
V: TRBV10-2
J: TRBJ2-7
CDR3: CASSIGETYEQYF
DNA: TGCGCCAGCAGTATCGGGGAGACCTACGAGCAGTACTTC

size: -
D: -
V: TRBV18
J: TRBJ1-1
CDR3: CASSPGGDTEASF
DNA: TGTGCCAGCTCACCAGGGGGAGACACTGAAGCTTCCTTT

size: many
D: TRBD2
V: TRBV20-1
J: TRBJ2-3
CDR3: CSAQPGTSPTDTQYF
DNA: TGCAGTGCTCAACCCGGGACTAGTCCAACAGATACGCAGTATTTT

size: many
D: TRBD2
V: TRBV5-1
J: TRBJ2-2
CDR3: CASSLERGTGELFF
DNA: TGCGCCAGCAGCTTAGAGCGGGGCACCGGGGAGCTGTTTTTT

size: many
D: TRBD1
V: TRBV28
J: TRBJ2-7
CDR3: CASRTGVGEQYF
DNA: TGTGCCAGCAGGACAGGGGTGGGCGAGCAGTACTTC

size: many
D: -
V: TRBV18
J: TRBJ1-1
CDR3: CASSATGAQTEAFF
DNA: TGTGCCAGCTCAGCCACCGGGGCCCAAACTGAAGCTTTCTTT

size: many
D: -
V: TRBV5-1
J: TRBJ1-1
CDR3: CASSGAHMNTEAFF
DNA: TGCGCCAGCAGTGGAGCACATATGAACACTGAAGCTTTCTTT

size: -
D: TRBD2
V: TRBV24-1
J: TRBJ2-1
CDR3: CATSDLEREDGEQFF
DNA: TGTGCCACCAGTGATTTGGAGCGGGAGGACGGTGAGCAGTTCTTC

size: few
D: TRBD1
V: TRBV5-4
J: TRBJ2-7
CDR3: CASSLPTDRTGVAYEQYF
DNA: TGTGCCAGCAGCTTGCCTACTGACAGGACAGGGGTTGCCTACGAGCAGTACTTC

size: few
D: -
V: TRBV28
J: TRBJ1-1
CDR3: CASSYLSVRGTEAFF
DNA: TGTGCCAGCAGTTACCTTAGCGTTCGCGGGACTGAAGCTTTCTTT

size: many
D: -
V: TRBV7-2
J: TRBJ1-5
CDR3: CASSAQGTHNQPQHF
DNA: TGTGCCAGCAGCGCACAGGGAACCCACAATCAGCCCCAGCATTTT

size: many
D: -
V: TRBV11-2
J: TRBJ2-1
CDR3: CASNPQGSSYNEQFF
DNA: TGTGCCAGCAACCCACAGGGAAGCTCCTACAATGAGCAGTTCTTC

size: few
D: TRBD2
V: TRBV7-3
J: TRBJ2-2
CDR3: CASSFGLGAGELFF
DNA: TGTGCCAGCAGCTTCGGACTAGGGGCCGGGGAGCTGTTTTTT

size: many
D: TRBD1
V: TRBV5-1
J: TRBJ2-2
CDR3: CASSSGQDRYTGELFF
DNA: TGCGCCAGCAGCTCCGGACAGGACCGGTACACCGGGGAGCTGTTTTTT

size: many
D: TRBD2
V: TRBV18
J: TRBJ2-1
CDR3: CASSPRAGGLTSSYNEQFF
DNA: TGTGCCAGCTCACCGAGAGCGGGAGGCCTAACGAGCTCCTACAATGAGCAGTTCTTC

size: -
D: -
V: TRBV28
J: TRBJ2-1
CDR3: CASSLTGSLYNEQFF
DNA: TGTGCCAGCAGTTTAACCGGGAGCCTCTACAATGAGCAGTTCTTC

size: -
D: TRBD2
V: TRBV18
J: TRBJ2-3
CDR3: CASSHFKSGITDTQYF
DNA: TGTGCCAGCTCACACTTTAAGAGCGGGATCACAGATACGCAGTATTTT

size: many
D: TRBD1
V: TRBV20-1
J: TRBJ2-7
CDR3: CSARPGTGASYEQYF
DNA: TGCAGTGCTAGACCCGGGACAGGGGCCTCCTACGAGCAGTACTTC

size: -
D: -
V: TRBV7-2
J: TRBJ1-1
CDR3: CASSPTGLAPAAFF
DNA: TGTGCCAGCAGCCCCACGGGCCTCGCCCCGGCAGCTTTCTTT

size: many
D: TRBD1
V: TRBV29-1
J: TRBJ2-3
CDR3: CSGGTAGRVDTQYF
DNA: TGCAGCGGTGGGACAGCTGGACGGGTGGATACGCAGTATTTT

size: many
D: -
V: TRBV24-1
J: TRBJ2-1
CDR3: CATAQGSNEQFF
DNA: TGTGCCACCGCTCAGGGGAGCAATGAGCAGTTCTTC

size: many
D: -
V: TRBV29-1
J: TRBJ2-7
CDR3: CSVVVGTYEQYF
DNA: TGCAGCGTTGTAGTAGGGACCTACGAGCAGTACTTC

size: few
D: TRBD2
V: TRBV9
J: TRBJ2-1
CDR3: CASSVLAGGHNEQFF
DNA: TGTGCCAGCAGCGTGCTAGCGGGAGGGCATAATGAGCAGTTCTTC